The 13 T cell receptor beta chains reported below all come from one sample, sequenced in a study of blood T cell repertoires in COVID-19. The method was immunoSEQ multiplex PCR; TCRdb's version includes in-frame clones alone and lacks a portion of them. The sample holds 99,000 or so clones; about 90% are singletons and the top ten take about 1.9%. Sample: peripheral blood. Receptors originate from a man in his fifties or sixties with COVID-19, enrolled during active disease.

The gene calls are TRBV9 and TRBJ1-6, with 10 bases lining up with TRBD1. Germline V gene sequence: CDR1 SGDLS, CDR2 YYNGEE. The CDR3 has 17 amino acids. V was clipped by 3 bases and J by 3 bases; unmatched bases: 6. The CDR3, as DNA: TGTGCCAGCAGCGCAGACGGGACAGGGGTCTATAATTCACCCCTCCACTTT. Its protein product is CASSADGTGVYNSPLHF. The variable domain in full, completed from reference TRBV9 and TRBJ1-6, reads DSGVTQTPKHLITATGQRVTLRCSPRSGDLSVYWYQQSLDQGLQFLIQYYNGEERAKGNILERFSAQQFPDLHSELNLSSLELGDSALYFCASSADGTGVYNSPLHFGNGTRLTVT.

CDR3 DNA sequence: TGTGCCAGCAGCCAGCTAGCGGGGGGCCACTACAATGAGCAGTTCTTC. This translates into CASSQLAGGHYNEQFF. The chain has TRBV11-3 and TRBJ2-1; 11 bases match TRBD2. The CDR3 extends over 16 amino acids. Looked up from germline, CDR1 is SGHNT and CDR2 is YENEEA. The trim removed 5 bases at V and 3 bases at J, leaving 6 bases unmatched.

The V call is TRBV28, the J call TRBJ1-4; TRBD1 might be the D (6 bases). CDR3 size: 14 residues. Germline-derived CDR1 and CDR2 are MDHEN and SYDVKM. V lost 7 bases, J lost 5 bases, and 14 bases lay in between. The CDR3: CASTLDSLNEKLFF. CDR3 DNA: TGTGCCAGCACTTTGGACAGCCTAAATGAAAAACTGTTTTTT.

In this sample, this clone turned up a few times. The chain recombines TRBV11-3 with TRBJ1-1; D unclear. V lost 2 bases and J 1 base, leaving 5 bases between the germline ends. The CDR3 length is 13 residues. Per germline, CDR1 SGHNT and CDR2 YENEEA. This CDR3 reads CASSLQANTEAFF. The CDR3 nucleotides read TGTGCCAGCAGCTTACAAGCGAACACTGAAGCTTTCTTT.

The chain recombines TRBV5-1 with TRBJ2-1; possibly TRBD2 for D (6 bases). The CDR3 sequence is 16 residues long. Looked up from germline, CDR1 is SGHRS and CDR2 is YFSETQ. Trimming pared 0 bases from V and 1 base from J, leaving 11 bases between. CDR3 coding DNA: TGCGCCAGCAGCTTGGCCGGGGACTTTTCCTACAATGAGCAGTTCTTC. Protein product: CASSLAGDFSYNEQFF. Complete variable domain (other parts from reference TRBV5-1 and TRBJ2-1): KAGVTQTPRYLIKTRGQQVTLSCSPISGHRSVSWYQQTPGQGLQFLFEYFSETQRNKGNFPGRFSGRQFSNSRSEMNVSTLELGDSALYLCASSLAGDFSYNEQFFGPGTRLTVL.

CDR3 amino acids: CASSIGSGVSGNTIYF. DNA of the CDR3: TGTGCCAGTAGTATAGGTTCCGGGGTCTCTGGAAACACCATATATTTT. The genes are TRBV19 and TRBJ1-3, with D uncertain. V lost 1 base and J lost 0, with 10 bases in between. The CDR3 is 16 amino acids. Germline V lookup: CDR1 LNHDA, CDR2 SQIVND (reference sequence).

Written as DNA, the CDR3 is TGTGCCAGCACCGGAGCGTCGGTATCCTACAATGAGCAGTTCTTC. Protein sequence: CASTGASVSYNEQFF. The V and J genes are TRBV9 and TRBJ2-1; the D is unclear. Germline V gene lookup returns CDR1 SGDLS and CDR2 YYNGEE. CDR3 length: 15 residues. Trimming cost V 6 bases and J 1 base, with 14 bases left between them.

This rearrangement joins TRBV6-2 or TRBV6-3 to TRBJ2-2, with no clear D. CDR1 is MNHEY, CDR2 SVGEGT, per germline. V was cut by 2 bases and J by 4 bases, with 11 bases left in between. CDR3 size: 15 residues. This CDR3 reads CASSYLPGFTGELFF. The CDR3 DNA reads TGTGCCAGCAGTTACCTTCCCGGGTTCACCGGGGAGCTGTTTTTT.

In its sample, this clone was seen a few times. The chain links TRBV24-1 to TRBJ2-5; 11 bases are a match to TRBD1. This CDR3 region has 17 residues. Germline trimming cut 3 bases from V and 5 bases from J; bases unmatched to any gene: 10. Germline V gene lookup returns CDR1 KGHDR and CDR2 SFDVKD. The CDR3 loop is CATSDRRGQGDMETQYF. DNA of the CDR3: TGTGCCACCAGTGATAGGCGGGGACAGGGGGATATGGAGACCCAGTACTTC.

The chain recombines TRBV5-6 with TRBJ2-1; 11 nucleotides line up with TRBD1. Germline CDR1 and CDR2: SGHDT and YYEEEE. V shed 5 bases, J shed 9 bases, and the junction held 7 bases outside the gene matches. CDR3 size: 14 residues. DNA for the CDR3: TGTGCCAGCAGTACCGGGACAGGGGGTTCTGAGCAGTTCTTC. Its protein product is CASSTGTGGSEQFF. Full variable domain (outside the CDR3, taken from reference TRBV5-6 and TRBJ2-1): DAGVTQSPTHLIKTRGQQVTLRCSPKSGHDTVSWYQQALGQGPQFIFQYYEEEERQRGNFPDRFSGHQFPNYSSELNVNALLLGDSALYLCASSTGTGGSEQFFGPGTRLTVL.

V gene TRBV7-9 combines with J gene TRBJ2-7; 11 bases match TRBD1. J gave up 4 bases and V 1 base, and 3 bases lay outside the gene matches. The CDR3 length is 15 residues. Per the germline V gene, CDR1 is SEHNR and CDR2 is FQNEAQ (reference sequence). CDR3 nucleotide sequence: TGTGCCAGCAGCTTAGAGGGACAGGGGGTTTACGAGCAGTACTTC. Encoded protein: CASSLEGQGVYEQYF.

This chain joins TRBV3-1 (or the pseudogene TRBV3-2) and TRBJ1-3, with D possibly being TRBD1 (6 bases). The V gene's germline CDR1 is LGHDT and CDR2 YNNKEL (reference sequence). With 3 bases removed from V and 2 bases from J, the gap between germline ends came to 14 bases. This CDR3 comprises 16 residues. CDR3 in DNA: TGTGCCAGCAGCCAGGACATCCAGGGGCCTGGAAACACCATATATTTT. Translation: CASSQDIQGPGNTIYF.

The J gene is TRBJ2-3, the V gene TRBV6-5; 8 nucleotides line up with TRBD2. In germline, CDR1 is MNHEY, CDR2 SVGAGI. The CDR3 runs 13 residues. Losses at the gene ends were 7 bases for V and 5 bases for J; bases not matched to a gene: 5. CDR3 sequence: CASIYAGGDTQYF. The DNA of the CDR3 is TGTGCCAGCATCTACGCGGGGGGAGATACGCAGTATTTT.